This T cell receptor beta chain comes out of a study of T-cell memory formation after mild COVID-19. In its sample, this clonotype was seen a few times. Its antigen is currently unknown. One entry per CDR3 protein results from TCRdb running MiXCR on the 5' RACE reads. The sample carries 300,000 to 350,000 distinct CDR3 sequences, roughly 13% recorded once. General observations from the study: Nothing showed for sure that second-wave clones peaking on day 37 were SARS-CoV-2 specific.

Looked up from germline, CDR1 is SGHTA and CDR2 is FQGTGA. Unmatched junction bases numbered 12, after V lost 0 bases and J lost 3 bases. This CDR3 spans 18 amino acids. The rearrangement joins TRBV7-3 to TRBJ2-5, with TRBD2 identical over 8 bases. This clonotype originated in a man younger than 30 who had mild COVID-19 (a few samples of this study predate the infection). Cell type and time point are not known. Sequences were obtained from PBMCs or a T cell subset sorted from them (not recorded which). The CDR3 is CASSLTGSGGPTEETQYF. CDR3 nucleotide sequence: TGTGCCAGCAGCTTAACCGGGTCGGGGGGGCCAACGGAAGAGACCCAGTACTTC.